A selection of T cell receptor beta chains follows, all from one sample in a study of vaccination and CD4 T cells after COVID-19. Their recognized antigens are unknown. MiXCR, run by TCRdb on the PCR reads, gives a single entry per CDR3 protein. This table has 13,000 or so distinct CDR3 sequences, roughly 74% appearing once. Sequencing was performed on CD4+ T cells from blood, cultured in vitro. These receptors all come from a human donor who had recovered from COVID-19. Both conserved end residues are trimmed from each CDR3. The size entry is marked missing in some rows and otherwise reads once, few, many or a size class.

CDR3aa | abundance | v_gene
ASSQVVNTIY | . | TRBV14
ASSYGGVAESNYGYT | . | TRBV7-8
SARLPGQEGSPLH | few | TRBV20-1
ASSWTSGVNNEQF | . | TRBV5-4
ASRRGGRYEQY | once | TRBV6-1
SAREDRATGYT | few | TRBV20-1
ASSDSWGKAF | few | TRBV6-4
ASSSHSYEQY | . | TRBV5-4
SAGAGGSRELF | . | TRBV20-1
ASSGGLAGGVYEQY | once | TRBV12-3/TRBV12-4
SAPIRGSGT | . | TRBV20-1
ASSGAGGPSHEQY | . | TRBV28